This T cell receptor beta chain emerged from a study of cytomegalovirus exposure and HLA in healthy donors. CDR1 and CDR2 (germline): LNHDA, SQIVND (reference sequence). Deletions cut 9 bases from V and 1 base from J, with 12 bases between. This CDR3 is built from 14 residues. The PCR ran on 60 Vbeta and 13 Jbeta primers. Repertoires were generated with immunoSEQ multiplex PCR, while TCRdb's copy carries only in-frame clones and drops some. The sample lists some 170,000 clones, 71% occurring once. Input material: PBMCs. The chain employs TRBV19 and TRBJ2-2; the D gene is possibly TRBD2 (5 bases). The TCR originated in a woman aged 25 to 39 in good health and CMV-seronegative. The CDR3 is CASTPGLNTGELFF. The CDR3 nucleotides are TGTGCCAGCACTCCGGGGTTGAACACCGGGGAGCTGTTTTTT. The full variable domain, in which reference TRBV19 and TRBJ2-2 provide the parts outside the CDR3, is DGGITQSPKYLFRKEGQNVTLSCEQNLNHDAMYWYRQDPGQGLRLIYYSQIVNDFQKGDIAEGYSVSREKKESFPLTVTSAQKNPTAFYLCASTPGLNTGELFFGEGSRLTVL.